This TCR beta chain was retrieved from a study of blood T cells in healthy people across ages. Study background: Template switching retrieved approximately one barcoded beta molecule for each two T cells.

Germline V CDR1 and CDR2: MNHEY, SVGAGI. This CDR3 contains 13 residues. With 2 bases removed from V and 1 base from J, the gap between germline ends came to 5 bases. This clonotype was observed a handful of times. Antigen unknown. Primers used in a second PCR of about 7 to 12 cycles were a sample-barcoded 5' primer and a J-beta primer mix. MiXCR was run by TCRdb on the 5' RACE reads, yielding one entry per CDR3 protein. The sample holds approximately 800,000 distinct CDR3 sequences, about 61% seen once. Overall study findings and caveats: In long-lived donors, naive CD4+ cell counts and diversity exceeded those of aged donors.

This clonotype was sampled from a man aged 35-49 years in good health. The specimen sequenced was blood. The chain employs TRBV6-5 and TRBJ1-1; D ambiguous. CDR3 sequence reads: CASSYAANTEAFF. The CDR3 DNA reads as TGTGCCAGCAGTTACGCGGCGAACACTGAAGCTTTCTTT.